The TCR beta chain described here comes from a study of blood T cell repertoires in COVID-19. Looking at the study overall: The analysed material was cDNA or gDNA that came from T cells, B-cell-depleted T cells, or PBMCs.

Study processing details: Reference gene primer amplification yielded estimated nucleated cell counts. Repertoires were generated with immunoSEQ multiplex PCR, while TCRdb's copy carries only in-frame clones and drops some. The D gene and trimming were derived from the DNA, and the V and J assignments and clone size from that table. The profile covers 45,000 to 55,000 clones, with approximately 87% appearing a single time and less than 6% taken by the ten largest. With 0 bases removed from V and 0 bases from J, the gap between germline ends came to 3 bases. The CDR3 totals 13 residues. From germline, CDR1 is GTSNPN and CDR2 SVGIG (reference sequence).

The clonotype originates from a human donor in a cohort sampled during active COVID-19. The chain uses TRBV30 and TRBJ1-3, with D uncertain. Specimen: peripheral blood. CDR3 residues: CAWSVSSGNTIYF. The CDR3 DNA is TGTGCCTGGAGTGTGAGCTCTGGAAACACCATATATTTT.